The T cell receptor beta chain described here comes from a study of OX40 agonist ivuxolimab in advanced cancers. Study context: Under the entry rules, prior anti-PD-1, anti-PD-L1 or anti-CTLA-4 therapy was allowed, and about 38% had some.

The CDR3 is 16 residues long. Profiled with immunoSEQ multiplex PCR; TCRdb holds only in-frame clones, not every one. Among around 82,000 clones, 88% were seen once, and the ten largest hold 0.47%. The sequence was collected from an adult with an advanced solid tumor such as melanoma, head and neck, liver or kidney cancer. V gene TRBV21-1 combines with J gene TRBJ1-1; the D segment call TRBD1 is taken from the table without a DNA check. TRBV21-1 is termed a pseudogene. The sequenced sample was CD4+ or CD8+ T cells sorted from blood, obtained in a trial of the OX40 agonist ivuxolimab. The CDR3 bases are TGTGCCAGCAGCAAAGCTCTCTCACCAGGGGGCAATGAAGCTTTCTTT. The encoded protein is CASSKALSPGGNEAFF.